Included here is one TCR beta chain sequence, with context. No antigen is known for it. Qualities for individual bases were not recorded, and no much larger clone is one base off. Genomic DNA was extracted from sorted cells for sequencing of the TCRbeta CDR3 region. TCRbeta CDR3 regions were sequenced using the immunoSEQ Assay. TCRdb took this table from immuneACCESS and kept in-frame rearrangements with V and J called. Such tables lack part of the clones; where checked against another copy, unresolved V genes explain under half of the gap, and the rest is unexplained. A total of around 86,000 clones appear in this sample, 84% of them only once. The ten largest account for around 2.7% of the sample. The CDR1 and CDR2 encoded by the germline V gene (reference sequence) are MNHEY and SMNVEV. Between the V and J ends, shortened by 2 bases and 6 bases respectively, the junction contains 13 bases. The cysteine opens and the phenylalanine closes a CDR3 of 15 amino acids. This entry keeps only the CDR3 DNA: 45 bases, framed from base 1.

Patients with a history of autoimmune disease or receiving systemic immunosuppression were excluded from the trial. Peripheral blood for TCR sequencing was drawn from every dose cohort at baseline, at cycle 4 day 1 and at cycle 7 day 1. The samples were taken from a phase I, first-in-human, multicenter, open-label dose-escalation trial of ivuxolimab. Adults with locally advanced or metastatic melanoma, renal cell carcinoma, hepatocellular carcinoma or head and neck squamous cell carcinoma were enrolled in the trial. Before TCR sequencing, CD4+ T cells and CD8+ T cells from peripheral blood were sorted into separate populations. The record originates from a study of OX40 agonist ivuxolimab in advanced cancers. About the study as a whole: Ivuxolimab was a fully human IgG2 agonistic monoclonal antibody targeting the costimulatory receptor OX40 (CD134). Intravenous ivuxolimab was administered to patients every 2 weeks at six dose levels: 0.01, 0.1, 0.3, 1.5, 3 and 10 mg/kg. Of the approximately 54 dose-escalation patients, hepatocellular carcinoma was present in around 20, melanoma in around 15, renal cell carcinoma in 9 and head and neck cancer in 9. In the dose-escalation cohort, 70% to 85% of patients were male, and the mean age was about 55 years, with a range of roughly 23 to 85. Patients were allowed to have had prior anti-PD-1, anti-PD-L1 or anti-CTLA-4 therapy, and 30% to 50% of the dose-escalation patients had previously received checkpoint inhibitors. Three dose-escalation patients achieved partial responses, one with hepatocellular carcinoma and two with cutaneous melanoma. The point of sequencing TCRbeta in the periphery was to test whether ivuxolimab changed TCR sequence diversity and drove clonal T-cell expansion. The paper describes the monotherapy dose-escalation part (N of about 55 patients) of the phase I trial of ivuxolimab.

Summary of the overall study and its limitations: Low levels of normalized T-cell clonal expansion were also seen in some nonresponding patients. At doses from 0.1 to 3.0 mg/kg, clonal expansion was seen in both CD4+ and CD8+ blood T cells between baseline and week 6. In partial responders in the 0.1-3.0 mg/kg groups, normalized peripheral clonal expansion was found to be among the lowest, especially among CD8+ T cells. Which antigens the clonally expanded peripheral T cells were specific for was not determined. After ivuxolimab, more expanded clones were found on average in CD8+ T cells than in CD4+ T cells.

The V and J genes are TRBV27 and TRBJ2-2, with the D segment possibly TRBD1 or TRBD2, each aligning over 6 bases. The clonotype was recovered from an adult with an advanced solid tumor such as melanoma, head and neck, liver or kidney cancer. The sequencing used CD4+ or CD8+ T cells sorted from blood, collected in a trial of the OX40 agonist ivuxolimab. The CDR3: CASSLKGGHPGELFF. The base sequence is TGTGCCAGCAGTTTAAAGGGGGGCCATCCCGGGGAGCTGTTTTTT.